The 18 T cell receptor beta chains below come from one sample, sequenced in a study of cytomegalovirus exposure and HLA in healthy donors. It was with 60 Vbeta and 13 Jbeta primers that the PCR ran. Sequencing used immunoSEQ multiplex PCR; TCRdb keeps in-frame clones, though not all of them. This specimen shows 150,000 to 200,000 clones; the ten leading clones hold 2% to 2.5%. Sequenced material: PBMCs. The receptors come from a man aged 30 to 39 in good health and CMV-seronegative.

This chain joins TRBV19 and TRBJ2-7, with TRBD1 matching over 8 bases. Germline trimming cut 6 bases from V and 0 bases from J; bases unmatched to any gene: 7. The germline V gene encodes CDR1 LNHDA and CDR2 SQIVND (reference sequence). The CDR3 is 15 residues long. CDR3 sequence reads: CASSLGQGFSYEQYF. For the CDR3, the DNA is TGTGCCAGTAGCCTCGGACAGGGTTTCTCCTACGAGCAGTACTTC.

The gene calls are TRBV7-3 and TRBJ2-3; D is unclear. The V gene's germline CDR1 is SGHTA and CDR2 FQGTGA. This CDR3 is 13 amino acids long. The ends were cut back, 3 bases at V and 1 base at J, with 5 bases in the middle. The CDR3 nucleotides are TGTGCCAGCAGCTTCCGGGGCACAGATACGCAGTATTTT. This sequence encodes CASSFRGTDTQYF.

This chain joins TRBV19 and TRBJ2-1; 9 nucleotides line up with TRBD2. Germline loops: CDR1 LNHDA, CDR2 SQIVND (reference sequence). The V segment lost 8 bases and the J segment 4 bases; nucleotides outside the gene matches: 12. This CDR3 contains 16 residues. CDR3: CASRGWREGVYNEQFF. The DNA of the CDR3 is TGTGCCAGTCGAGGATGGCGGGAGGGGGTGTACAATGAGCAGTTCTTC.

V is TRBV28 and J is TRBJ2-3; a weak D match, TRBD2 (6 bases). V gave up 1 base and J gave up 1 base, with 6 bases separating them. Germline V gene lookup returns CDR1 MDHEN and CDR2 SYDVKM. The CDR3 has 14 amino acids. CDR3 bases: TGTGCCAGCAGTTTATCGGGGGGCACAGATACGCAGTATTTT. It specifies CASSLSGGTDTQYF.

J is TRBJ1-5 and V is TRBV12-5; D is possibly TRBD1 (6 bases). The V and J ends lost 3 bases and 15 bases respectively, with 15 bases between them. The CDR3 is 12 residues long. Per germline, CDR1 LGHNT and CDR2 FRNRAP. CDR3 bases: TGTGCTAGTGGTTTAAGACTTGGACAGCCGCATTTT. Its protein product is CASGLRLGQPHF.

The chain employs TRBV19 and TRBJ2-1; 12 bases line up with TRBD2. V lost 9 bases to trimming and J lost 13 bases; unmatched junction nucleotides: 22. The CDR3 covers 17 residues. Germline loops: CDR1 LNHDA, CDR2 SQIVND (reference sequence). CDR3 residues: CASDRGGASGRALCQFF. The CDR3 DNA reads as TGTGCCAGCGACCGGGGGGGGGCTAGCGGGAGGGCCTTATGTCAGTTCTTC.

The CDR3 protein is CASSPGQNYGYTF. The CDR3 coding sequence is TGCGCCAGCAGTCCGGGACAGAACTATGGCTACACCTTC. V gene TRBV10-1 combines with J gene TRBJ1-2, with 7 bases matching TRBD1. This CDR3 spans 13 amino acids. From germline, CDR1 is WNHNN and CDR2 SYGVQD (reference sequence). After removal of 5 bases from V and 2 bases from J, the junction contained 2 bases not matched to a gene.

In DNA form, the CDR3 reads TGTGCCAGCAGTTACTCTAGGGGTCAATTGACTGAAGCTTTCTTT. Its translation is CASSYSRGQLTEAFF. The V call is TRBV6-5, the J call TRBJ1-1; weak D call: TRBD1 (5 bases). Per the germline V gene, CDR1 is MNHEY and CDR2 is SVGAGI. CDR3 size: 15 residues. V dropped 0 bases and J dropped 5 bases, with 13 bases sitting between them.

The gene calls are TRBV11-3 and TRBJ2-1; D is perhaps TRBD1 (5 bases). This CDR3 is built from 14 residues. Trimming pared 5 bases from V and 6 bases from J, leaving 14 bases between. Germline V gene sequence: CDR1 SGHNT, CDR2 YENEEA. In DNA, the CDR3 is TGTGCCAGCAGCCGCCCAGGGTTCGCCAATGAGCAGTTCTTC. The encoded protein is CASSRPGFANEQFF.

For the CDR3, the DNA is TGTGCCAGCAGCCAATCCTCTAGGGGGTGGACTGAAGCTTTCTTT. Residues: CASSQSSRGWTEAFF. The chain has TRBV16 and TRBJ1-1; a possible D gene is TRBD1 (6 bases). The V end was cut by 0 bases, the J end by 5 bases, with 13 bases between. Looked up from germline, CDR1 is KGHSY and CDR2 is FQNENV. The CDR3 is 15 residues long.

The chain has TRBV11-3 and TRBJ2-2, with a possible D match to TRBD2 (6 bases). The V gene lost 0 bases and the J gene lost 3 bases, with 20 bases spanning the gap. Germline V lookup: CDR1 SGHNT, CDR2 YENEEA. There are 19 residues in the CDR3. Here the CDR3 DNA reads TGTGCCAGCAGCTTAGACCTGGGACTCGTTACTTTGCACACCGGGGAGCTGTTTTTT. It is translated as CASSLDLGLVTLHTGELFF.

The chain employs TRBV28 and TRBJ2-1; TRBD1 is a possible D gene (5 bases). Germline V gene data show CDR1 as MDHEN and CDR2 as SYDVKM. V lost 8 bases to trimming and J lost 7 bases, with 15 bases between them. This CDR3 spans 13 amino acids. Written as DNA, the CDR3 is TGTGCCAGCGACAGTTCTACCCTTAATGAGCAGTTCTTC. Its translation is CASDSSTLNEQFF.

The V and J genes are TRBV12-5 and TRBJ1-3; D not certain. V was pared by 2 bases and J by 2 bases, with 4 bases between. This CDR3 spans 13 amino acids. CDR1 and CDR2 (germline): LGHNT, FRNRAP. This chain's CDR3 is CASGLSAGNTIYF. In DNA form, the CDR3 reads TGTGCTAGTGGTTTGTCGGCTGGAAACACCATATATTTT.

V usage is TRBV7-2 and J usage is TRBJ2-5, with TRBD2 identical over 10 bases. Germline V gene lookup returns CDR1 SGHTA and CDR2 FQGNSA. The CDR3 runs to 15 residues. With 6 bases clipped from V and 7 bases from J, the junction kept 11 bases outside the gene matches. CDR3 in DNA: TGTGCCAGCAGTCCCGCCCAAGCGGGAGGGGGGACCCAGTACTTC. It encodes CASSPAQAGGGTQYF. The full variable domain, in which reference TRBV7-2 and TRBJ2-5 provide the parts outside the CDR3, is GAGVSQSPSNKVTEKGKDVELRCDPISGHTALYWYRQSLGQGLEFLIYFQGNSAPDKSGLPSDRFSAERTGGSVSTLTIQRTQQEDSAVYLCASSPAQAGGGTQYFGPGTRLLVL.

The chain carries TRBV7-9 and TRBJ1-5; unclear D gene. The V end lost 5 bases, the J end lost 3 bases, and 5 bases lay between the germline ends. The CDR3 totals 12 residues. Germline V lookup: CDR1 SEHNR, CDR2 FQNEAQ (reference sequence). The CDR3 loop is CASSRHNQPQHF. As DNA, the CDR3 is TGTGCCAGCAGCCGACACAATCAGCCCCAGCATTTT.

The J gene is TRBJ2-5, the V gene TRBV28; D is perhaps TRBD1 (6 bases). TRBJ2-7 explains the end of the DNA better; the J call may be wrong. Germline V lookup: CDR1 MDHEN, CDR2 SYDVKM. This CDR3 is 16 amino acids long. The CDR3 reads CASSSDRSYPTYEQYF. In nucleotides, the CDR3 is TGTGCCAGCAGCTCTGACAGGTCGTACCCTACCTACGAGCAGTACTTC.

This chain uses TRBV27 with TRBJ2-1, with D possibly being TRBD1 (6 bases). The V and J ends lost 5 bases and 9 bases respectively, with 26 bases between them. The length of the CDR3 is 17 residues. Germline CDR1 MNHEY, CDR2 SMNVEV (reference sequence). The CDR3 nucleotides read TGTGCCAGCAGTCCCCGAGGGGGACACCCGTTCCCAACTGAGCAGTTCTTC. This gives the protein CASSPRGGHPFPTEQFF.

This sequence joins TRBV29-1 and TRBJ1-5, with 9 positions matching TRBD1. The J segment lost 7 bases and the V segment lost 6 bases, leaving 13 bases of the junction unmatched. This CDR3 is built from 15 residues. The germline CDR1 and CDR2 sequences are SQVTM and ANQGSEA. The CDR3 DNA reads TGCAGCGTCACAACGGCCGGGACAGGGAACCAGCCCCAGCATTTT. Translated: CSVTTAGTGNQPQHF.